This T cell receptor (beta chain) was recovered during a study of shared clonotypes between healthy human individuals (TCRdb year 2020). General notes on the study: The cohort comprised two women and three men aged 18 to 49 years. Libraries were prepared and TCR repertoires were sequenced by different laboratories using diverse techniques, in order to increase sequencing depth and limit assay-specific biases. Each donor's leukapheresis produced roughly between roughly 0.94 and 9.5 billion PBMCs. The study deeply sequenced blood TCR repertoires of about 5 healthy adults to estimate repertoire size and the extent of clonotype sharing between individuals.

V drops 5 bases and J drops 10 bases, leaving 12 bases in between. Measured from the cysteine to the phenylalanine, the CDR3 is 12 residues long. The only DNA kept is the CDR3, 36 bases in frame from the first base. CDR1 is given as MDHEN and CDR2 as SYDVKM, both from the germline V gene. Healthy HIV-negative adults with no recently reported acute infections or vaccinations were included as donors. Every donor was a Caucasian adult living in Nashville, Tennessee, USA. For unsorted samples, tens of millions of PBMCs were counted, and genomic DNA was extracted using the QIAamp DNA Blood Mini kit. Blood was obtained by leukapheresis, after which PBMCs were separated by Ficoll-Histopaque density gradient centrifugation and cryopreserved in liquid nitrogen vapor phase. Using the deep immunoSEQ assay, TCR CDR3 regions were amplified from genomic DNA by multiplex PCR. Extracted genomic DNA from each cell subset was spread evenly across all wells of several immunoSEQ 96-well plates, with each plate serving as a replicate. For unsorted PBMC, 250 to 300 ng genomic DNA, equal to about 29,000 T cell genomes, was loaded into each replicate PCR. Genomic DNA from unsorted PBMC was sequenced over ten immunoSEQ deep assay plates. Purified libraries were quantified with a Qubit 3.0 fluorometer, sized on a Bioanalyzer 2100, and re-quantified with the KAPA Library Quantification kit. Every immunoSEQ 96-well plate was sequenced on a separate single-read 150-cycle Illumina NextSeq 550 flow cell. The study's own analysis went as follows. Because the immunoSEQ output held only junctional sequences and lacked quality scores, the filtering could not match the filtering applied to full-length reads. To assign V/J genes and CDR3, sequences were annotated using PyIR, a Python wrapper for IgBLAST v1.9, with IMGT germline references. Any read was removed if the V/J assignment was weak (E-value above 1e-6), the CDR3 was missing, or the read contained stop codons, out-of-frame junctions, or ambiguous translated residues. V3J clonotypes were defined as sequences sharing an identical inferred V gene, J gene, and CDR3 amino acid sequence. Percentage overlap between repertoires was calculated by dividing the number of shared unique clonotypes by the size of the smaller repertoire. Richness of each repertoire was evaluated using RTK rarefaction, the Chao1 estimator, and Recon v2.1 estimates of unobserved clonotypes. TCRdb took over this immuneACCESS table, retaining in-frame rearrangements with V and J assigned. Such tables are incomplete; in checked studies, under half of the missing clones stem from an unresolved V gene, and the remainder is unexplained. That table is the source of V, J and clone size, and D and trimming were worked out from the DNA. For this sample there are 450,000 to 600,000 clones; roughly 78% appear just once. Of the sample, over 9.5% is held by the ten largest clones.

On the study overall, not on this receptor specifically: Sampling was restricted to blood, and TCR repertoires in tissues likely differ from the TCR repertoires found in blood. Based on pairwise subsampling, the degree of clonotype sharing among donors was expected to be affected by sequencing depth. The small number of donors limited the genetic and exposure-history diversity represented.

This clone turned up a few times. Its antigen is still unknown. Base qualities are not recorded, but no much larger clone differs from it by a single base. This chain is built from TRBV28 and TRBJ2-1; a tentative D call is TRBD2 (6 bases match). The receptor was isolated from a woman in her thirties or forties in good health. Some clones in this sample may be carry-over from other donors' samples. Sequencing was done on a sample of PBMCs. The CDR3 amino acid sequence is: CASSPPRGEQFF. The bases are TGTGCCAGCAGTCCCCCCCGGGGGGAGCAGTTCTTC.